One sample yielded the 28 T cell receptor beta chains listed below, sequenced in a study of graft-versus-host responses after intestinal transplantation. Their recognized antigens are unknown. This table comes from immunoSEQ multiplex PCR, and its TCRdb copy is limited to in-frame clones, with some not included. The sample yields around 120,000 clones, approximately 95% seen once. The material was unstimulated CD8+ T cells sorted from spleen or lymph node cells, obtained before intestinal transplant. Receptors originate from a human donor who received an intestinal transplant.

V is TRBV9 and J is TRBJ1-1; the D gene is possibly TRBD1 (5 bases). Germline V CDR1 and CDR2: SGDLS, YYNGEE. V was clipped by 2 bases and J by 11 bases, with 19 bases between them. This CDR3 has 14 amino acids. The CDR3 DNA sequence: TGTGCCAGCAGCGTTGGGACGTCAGCCCCGGGGGCTTTCTTT. Amino acids: CASSVGTSAPGAFF.

This clone was detected only a few times. The J gene is TRBJ2-7, the V gene TRBV7-9, with D maybe TRBD2 (6 bases). CDR1 and CDR2 from the germline V gene are SEHNR and FQNEAQ (reference sequence). CDR3 length: 12 amino acids. V gave up 3 bases and J gave up 6 bases, with 9 bases separating them. DNA of the CDR3: TGTGCCAGCAGCTTGAGGGGAGGCGAGCAGTACTTC. Residues: CASSLRGGEQYF.

J is TRBJ2-7 and V is TRBV9; D might be TRBD2 (5 bases). The CDR3 extends over 15 amino acids. Germline-derived CDR1 and CDR2 are SGDLS and YYNGEE. With 0 bases removed from V and 2 bases from J, the gap between germline ends came to 12 bases. DNA for the CDR3: TGTGCCAGCAGCGTAGGCCCAGCGGAAACCTACGAGCAGTACTTC. It is translated as CASSVGPAETYEQYF.

V usage is TRBV27 and J usage is TRBJ2-5; the D call may be TRBD1 or TRBD2 (5 bases each). Germline CDR1 reads MNHEY; CDR2 reads SMNVEV (reference sequence). The CDR3 has 15 residues. The V gene lost 3 bases and the J gene lost 5 bases, with 16 bases spanning the gap. The DNA for the CDR3 is TGTGCCAGCAGTTTGTCGGGGCCCGCCCCGGAGACCCAGTACTTC. It encodes CASSLSGPAPETQYF.

This clone was found once. V gene TRBV19 combines with J gene TRBJ2-1; TRBD1 or TRBD2 may be the D gene (6 bases each). CDR1 and CDR2 from the germline V gene are LNHDA and SQIVND (reference sequence). The CDR3 runs to 15 residues. V was trimmed by 4 bases and J by 3 bases, leaving 13 bases between them. DNA for the CDR3: TGTGCCAGTAGTAGAGGAGGGGGGAACTACAATGAGCAGTTCTTC. It is translated as CASSRGGGNYNEQFF.

The genes are TRBV6-5 and TRBJ2-7, with TRBD2 identical over 11 bases. The germline V gene has CDR1 MNHEY and CDR2 SVGAGI. V lost 2 bases and J lost 2; bases outside the gene matches: 5. CDR3 length equals 16 residues. CDR3 protein: CASSYNLAGGAYEQYF. The DNA for the CDR3 is TGTGCCAGCAGTTACAATTTAGCGGGAGGGGCCTACGAGCAGTACTTC.

The chain has TRBV2 and TRBJ1-1; D remains ambiguous. The CDR3 runs to 14 residues. Per the germline V gene, CDR1 is SNHLY and CDR2 is FYNNEI. V was clipped by 2 bases and J by 3 bases, with 10 bases between them. CDR3 bases: TGTGCCAGCAGTGAAATTCCTCAGTACACTGAAGCTTTCTTT. This encodes CASSEIPQYTEAFF.

Remarks on this clone: Given the absence of the conserved phenylalanine or tryptophan at the CDR3 end, a read error is likely. The chain combines TRBV19 with TRBJ1-5, with 7 positions matching TRBD1. CDR1 and CDR2 from the germline V gene are LNHDA and SQIVND (reference sequence). The CDR3 is made up of 16 amino acids. The V segment lost 5 bases and the J segment 6 bases; nucleotides outside the gene matches: 13. Here the CDR3 reads CASSPMRQGGGQPQHL. The DNA for the CDR3 is TGTGCCAGTAGTCCGATGAGACAGGGCGGCGGTCAGCCCCAGCATCTT.

In this sample, this clone turned up a few times. This chain joins TRBV9 and TRBJ1-1, with D hard to call. The V end was cut by 2 bases, the J end by 1 base, with 6 bases between. This CDR3 is 13 amino acids long. Germline V CDR1 and CDR2: SGDLS, YYNGEE. This CDR3 reads CASSVTENTEAFF. The CDR3 coding sequence is TGTGCCAGCAGCGTTACTGAGAACACTGAAGCTTTCTTT.

This chain links TRBV6-5 with TRBJ2-1, with 8 bases that match TRBD2. The length of the CDR3 is 16 residues. V shed 0 bases and J 4 bases; nucleotides not matched to a gene: 5. Germline V gene data show CDR1 as MNHEY and CDR2 as SVGAGI. The CDR3 reads CASSYSGTRLYNEQFF. DNA of the CDR3: TGTGCCAGCAGTTACTCCGGGACTAGACTTTACAATGAGCAGTTCTTC.

This clone appeared once. J is TRBJ1-1 and V is TRBV28; 7 bases map to TRBD1. This CDR3 has 13 residues. J gave up 5 bases and V 4 bases, and 4 bases lay outside the gene matches. CDR1 is MDHEN, CDR2 SYDVKM, per germline. CDR3 loop: CASSSTGRTEAFF. Written as DNA, the CDR3 is TGTGCCAGCAGTTCGACAGGGCGGACTGAAGCTTTCTTT. Filled out from reference TRBV28 and TRBJ1-1, the complete variable domain reads DVKVTQSSRYLVKRTGEKVFLECVQDMDHENMFWYRQDPGLGLRLIYFSYDVKMKEKGDIPEGYSVSREKKERFSLILESASTNQTSMYLCASSSTGRTEAFFGQGTRLTVV.

DNA for the CDR3: TGTGCCAGCAGCCAATTCCGGGACATCTCCTACGAGCAGTACTTC. Its protein is CASSQFRDISYEQYF. The V and J genes are TRBV14 and TRBJ2-7; tentatively, D is TRBD1 (6 bases). This CDR3 region has 15 residues. Germline CDR1 is SGHDN and CDR2 is FVKESK. Trimming shortened V by 2 bases and J by 0 bases, and 11 bases separated the two germline ends.

The V and J genes are TRBV5-6 and TRBJ2-7; D is undetermined. The CDR3 has 14 residues. V was pared by 5 bases and J by 3 bases, with 15 bases between. Germline CDR1 is SGHDT and CDR2 is YYEEEE. The DNA of the CDR3 is TGTGCCAGCAGGACCTGGCGATCCTACTACGAGCAGTACTTC. Protein: CASRTWRSYYEQYF.

The chain has TRBV7-6 and TRBJ2-7, with 10 nucleotides matching TRBD1. Germline CDR1 and CDR2: SGHVS and FNYEAQ. V lost 1 base to trimming and J lost 4 bases; unmatched junction nucleotides: 1. This CDR3 has 14 residues. As DNA, the CDR3 is TGTGCCAGCAGCTTAGGGGACAGGGGATACGAGCAGTACTTC. It codes for CASSLGDRGYEQYF. The full variable domain, its missing parts supplied by reference TRBV7-6 and TRBJ2-7, is GAGVSQSPRYKVTKRGQDVALRCDPISGHVSLYWYRQALGQGPEFLTYFNYEAQQDKSGLPNDRFSAERPEGSISTLTIQRTEQRDSAMYRCASSLGDRGYEQYFGPGTRLTVT.

The CDR3 DNA follows: TGTGCCAGCAGCTTTGGGGAAGCAGGGGGGCATGAAGCTTTCTTT. This translates into CASSFGEAGGHEAFF. V usage is TRBV13 and J usage is TRBJ1-1; 7 bases fit TRBD1. The germline gives CDR1 PRHDT, CDR2 FYEKMQ (reference sequence). CDR3 length: 15 residues. The V segment lost 3 bases and the J segment 7 bases; nucleotides outside the gene matches: 11. The full variable domain, completed using reference TRBV13 and TRBJ1-1, is AAGVIQSPRHLIKEKRETATLKCYPIPRHDTVYWYQQGPGQDPQFLISFYEKMQSDKGSIPDRFSAQQFSDYHSELNMSSLELGDSALYFCASSFGEAGGHEAFFGQGTRLTVV.

CDR3 coding DNA: TGCAGCGCACTTCTCCCTTACGAGCAGTACTTC. This encodes CSALLPYEQYF. The gene calls are TRBV29-1 and TRBJ2-7; D is undetermined. The germline CDR1 and CDR2 sequences are SQVTM and ANQGSEA. V gave up 7 bases and J gave up 4 bases, with 11 bases separating them. This CDR3 has 11 residues.

The chain is built from TRBV19 and TRBJ1-3, with D tentatively TRBD1 (5 bases). CDR1 LNHDA and CDR2 SQIVND come from the germline V gene (reference sequence). Deletions cut 6 bases from V and 2 bases from J, with 11 bases between. This CDR3 has 14 amino acids. CDR3 loop: CASSLGGAGNTIYF. The CDR3 DNA follows: TGTGCCAGTAGCCTGGGGGGGGCTGGAAACACCATATATTTT.

CDR3 nucleotides: TGTGCCAGTTCATCCACTAGGTACTCTATCGATGAGCAGTTCTTC. Amino acid sequence: CASSSTRYSIDEQFF. This chain uses TRBV19 with TRBJ2-1; tentatively, D is TRBD2 (5 bases). The germline V and J ends were trimmed by 8 bases and 8 bases, with 22 bases remaining between them. The germline CDR1 and CDR2 sequences are LNHDA and SQIVND (reference sequence). The CDR3 contains 15 residues.

The genes are TRBV5-1 and TRBJ1-1; D gene unclear. Per germline, CDR1 SGHRS and CDR2 YFSETQ. This CDR3 region has 13 residues. Trimming took off 2 bases at V and 6 bases at J, with 11 bases between the two ends. The CDR3, as DNA: TGCGCCAGCAGCTTCTTAGGAAGCGCTGAAGCTTTCTTT. Translating gives CASSFLGSAEAFF.

The V and J genes are TRBV4-1 and TRBJ1-6, with D unclear. Germline V gives CDR1 MGHRA, CDR2 YSYEKL. The V end was cut by 4 bases, the J end by 7 bases, with 5 bases between. This CDR3 is 12 amino acids long. CDR3 in amino acids: CASSPRNSPLHF. CDR3 coding DNA: TGCGCCAGCAGCCCTCGGAATTCACCCCTCCACTTT.

The V gene is TRBV15, the J gene TRBJ1-6; D is possibly TRBD1 (5 bases). V was shortened by 2 bases and J by 9 bases, with 11 bases between the two germline ends. In germline, CDR1 is LNHNV, CDR2 YYDKDF (reference sequence). The CDR3 is 14 residues long. The CDR3 sequence: CATSRRQGASPLHF. DNA of the CDR3: TGTGCCACCAGCAGAAGGCAGGGAGCTTCACCCCTCCACTTT.

The chain couples TRBV5-1 to TRBJ2-5; TRBD1 aligns across 7 bases. CDR1 and CDR2 from the germline V gene are SGHRS and YFSETQ. The CDR3 consists of 18 residues. V shed 4 bases and J 1 base; nucleotides not matched to a gene: 16. The chain's CDR3 is CASSAPRTGTEVQETQYF. The CDR3 coding sequence is TGCGCCAGCAGCGCGCCCAGGACCGGGACAGAAGTCCAAGAGACCCAGTACTTC.

This chain connects TRBV27 to TRBJ2-7; 7 bases are shared with TRBD2. Germline assignment: CDR1 MNHEY and CDR2 SMNVEV (reference sequence). The J segment lost 1 base and the V segment lost 1 base, leaving 1 base of the junction unmatched. CDR3 size: 14 residues. As DNA, the CDR3 is TGTGCCAGCAGTTTATGGGGGGGGTCCTACGAGCAGTACTTC. Protein sequence: CASSLWGGSYEQYF.

The chain links TRBV5-8 to TRBJ2-2; TRBD1 matches at 8 bases. The length of the CDR3 is 16 residues. V shed 2 bases and J 5 bases; nucleotides not matched to a gene: 8. The V gene's germline CDR1 is SGHTS and CDR2 YDEGEE. CDR3 protein: CASSFETGVKTGELFF. CDR3 coding DNA: TGTGCCAGCAGCTTCGAGACAGGGGTAAAAACCGGGGAGCTGTTTTTT.

The rearrangement links TRBV2 to TRBJ2-2; 7 bases align to TRBD1. Germline V gene lookup returns CDR1 SNHLY and CDR2 FYNNEI. V trimming: 6 bases; J trimming: 5 bases; junction bases outside the gene matches: 9. The CDR3 covers 15 residues. In DNA form, the CDR3 reads TGTGCCAGCAGAGGGGGCCAGGGAATAACCGGGGAGCTGTTTTTT. It yields the protein CASRGGQGITGELFF.

Concerning this clone: Its ends do not fully match the called genes, so a read error is possible. The V and J genes are TRBV9 and TRBJ2-1; D gene ambiguous. The CDR3 runs 14 residues. The germline CDR1 and CDR2 sequences are SGDLS and YYNGEE. The CDR3 DNA reads TGTGCCGGCAGCGTAGCCGCAGGTTACAATGAGCAGTTCTTC. Encoded protein: CAGSVAAGYNEQFF.

The J gene is TRBJ2-1, the V gene TRBV9; D not resolved. This CDR3 spans 8 amino acids. Germline V gives CDR1 SGDLS, CDR2 YYNGEE. V was shortened by 8 bases and J by 8 bases, with 2 bases between the two germline ends. The CDR3 DNA follows: TGTGCCAGAGATGAGCAGTTCTTC. This translates into CARDEQFF.

This clone came up once. The chain uses TRBV6-5 and TRBJ2-1, with TRBD2 as a possible D gene (5 bases). Trimming removed 2 bases from V and 8 bases from J, with 10 bases in between. The CDR3 is 13 amino acids. Germline V lookup: CDR1 MNHEY, CDR2 SVGAGI. The CDR3 protein is CASSYLLGYEQFF. Here the CDR3 DNA reads TGTGCCAGCAGTTACCTACTAGGCTATGAGCAGTTCTTC.